The present entry profiles one TCR beta chain with its context. Its target is unknown. Germline V gene data show CDR1 as LNHNV and CDR2 as YYDKDF (reference sequence). The CDR3 contains 15 residues. Collection yielded roughly 2.3 ml of blood per donor. The source of the sample is a study of monozygotic twins with inflammatory bowel disease. The study, taken as a whole, reports: Twins with IBD were found to have lower TCRbeta diversity (inverse Simpson) than healthy co-twins. Compared with healthy twins, IBD patients shared fewer clonotypes with others, especially with disease activity.

TCRdb reprocessed the 5' RACE reads and keeps a single row for each CDR3 protein, giving no DNA. The sample shows 350,000 to 400,000 distinct CDR3 sequences, and approximately 2.4% sits with its ten largest clones. The sequencing input was blood. This clonotype was obtained from a human donor with ulcerative colitis or Crohn's disease, or a healthy co-twin of an affected twin (not recorded which). This chain uses TRBV15 with TRBJ2-3; the TRBD2 assignment by TCRdb is unverifiable without DNA. This CDR3 is CATSRDAGGPDTQYF.